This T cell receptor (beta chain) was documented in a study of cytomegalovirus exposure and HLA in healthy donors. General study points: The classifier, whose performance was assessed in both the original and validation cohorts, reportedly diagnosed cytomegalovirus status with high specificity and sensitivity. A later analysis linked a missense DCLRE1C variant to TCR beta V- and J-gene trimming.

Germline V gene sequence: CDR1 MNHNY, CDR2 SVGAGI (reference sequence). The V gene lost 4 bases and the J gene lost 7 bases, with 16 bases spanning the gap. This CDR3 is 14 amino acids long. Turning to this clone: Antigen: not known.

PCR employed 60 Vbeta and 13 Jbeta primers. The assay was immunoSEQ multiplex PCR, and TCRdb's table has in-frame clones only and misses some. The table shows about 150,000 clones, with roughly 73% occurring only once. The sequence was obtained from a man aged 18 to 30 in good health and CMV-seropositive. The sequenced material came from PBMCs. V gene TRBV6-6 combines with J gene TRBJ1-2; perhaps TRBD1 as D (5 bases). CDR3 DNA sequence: TGTGCCAGCAGTTCCCTATCGACAGCCTTTGGCTACACCTTC. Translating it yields CASSSLSTAFGYTF.